These T cell receptor beta chains were read from a single sample in a study of patients and donors after allogeneic stem cell transplantation. TCRdb re-analysed the RT-PCR reads in MiXCR, keeping a single row per CDR3 protein. The table records over 350,000 distinct CDR3 sequences, roughly 17% of them present only once. The sequencing input was blood, either unsorted or a sorted T cell fraction (not recorded which). These receptors all come from a human donor who was either an allogeneic HSCT recipient or a stem cell or donor lymphocyte infusion donor (not recorded which). It is not recorded whose cells these are; they may come from a transplant donor. CDR3s include the opening cysteine and the closing phenylalanine or tryptophan. Fields, in order: V gene, clone size, CDR3 length, CDR3 protein. Only some rows state a clone size, as once, few, many or a class for expanded clones.

TRBV4-1 | . | 14 | CASSQVENTGEAFF
TRBV29-1 | many | 16 | CSAAGVLAGNLNEQFF
TRBV6-2/TRBV6-3 | many | 13 | CASSYAENTEAFF
TRBV25-1 | . | 18 | CASSELGRSAANTGELFF
TRBV7-3 | . | 15 | CASSLTWRGDYGYTF
TRBV12-3/TRBV12-4 | . | 12 | CASSFQGAKLFF
TRBV18 | few | 17 | CASSPLPQRGLNTEAFF
TRBV20-1 | few | 13 | CSARFLGEETQYF
TRBV10-3 | . | 17 | CAISDRTGGFKSGELFF
TRBV6-5 | . | 15 | CASSYSNRGRTEAFF
TRBV5-1 | few | 14 | CASSLTAGADTQYF
TRBV12-3/TRBV12-4 | . | 12 | CASSRMAYGYTF
TRBV4-3 | many | 16 | CASSQTDRGINTEAFF
TRBV21-1 | . | 16 | CASSDLLGGSYNEQFF
TRBV5-1 | . | 15 | CASSLEGGSTYEQYF
TRBV11-1 | few | 18 | CASSPPALRGGRTDTQYF
TRBV7-9 | . | 15 | CASSFGGSSGNTIYF
TRBV4-1 | . | 14 | CASSQGGGGTEAFF
TRBV20-1 | few | 13 | CSASKGLGFEQYF
TRBV6-6 | . | 12 | CASGQGGEKLFF
TRBV23-1 | . | 11 | CGSQGNQPQHF
TRBV20-1 | . | 11 | CSAKTGGEQYF
TRBV5-1 | few | 15 | CATGGNPSGANVLTF
TRBV12-3/TRBV12-4 | . | 13 | CASSLRGRGGYTF
TRBV7-9 | . | 14 | CASSPEGSQETQYF
TRBV20-1 | few | 14 | CSARGLAGPDTQYF
TRBV19 | . | 16 | CASSILGTGGLNEQYF